This paragraph covers one T cell receptor (beta chain) sequence. The antigen it binds to is not known. Base qualities are missing; no much larger clone stands one base away. Library generation was performed with the immunoSEQ multiplex PCR assay. For the multiplex PCR, a mixture combining 60 forward primers for TCR Vbeta segments and 13 reverse primers for TCR Jbeta segments was used. The CDR3 region of rearranged TCR beta genes was amplified from genomic DNA with a multiplex PCR assay. On the Illumina HiSeq System, the amplified TCR beta libraries were sequenced as 87-base-pair reads. Per the original workflow: Across the 500 to 850 repertoires, a later analysis counted tens of millions of unique TCR beta chains, around 11 million of which were shared by at least two donors. Raw reads were error-corrected and collapsed into unique sequences with a nearest-neighbor algorithm that merged closely related sequences to remove PCR and sequencing errors. Alignment of CDR3 sequences to IMGT reference sequences was used to assign V, D and J gene segments. For a sequence to be retained, a match of at least six nucleotides was required to both a V gene segment and a J gene segment. Rearrangements were called productive when the CDR3 lacked stop codons and stayed in frame with V and J; all others were non-productive. Following IMGT convention, CDR3 was defined as the stretch from the second conserved V-encoded cysteine up to the conserved J-encoded phenylalanine. The earlier analysis of some 580 of the donors excluded any sequence lacking an unambiguous match to a single V gene segment. An earlier analysis of just under 600 of the donors called V segments functional above 56.7% productive rearrangements and segregating when the between-donor standard deviation exceeded 5%. A statistical classification framework was built to diagnose cytomegalovirus status from the catalog of TCR beta chain sequences. V and J gene assignment, in a later analysis, came from comparing TCR nucleotide sequences with IMGT/GENE-DB human TR gene sequences. A later analysis assigned CDR3 sequences and most-parsimonious VDJ recombination scenarios with the TCRdist pipeline. In a later analysis, every TCR beta chain was defined by the combination of its CDR3 amino acid sequence and its V-gene family, and reads without a unique V-gene family were dropped. To address suspected cross-contamination and a sequencing artifact, a later analysis removed over 500 highly shared, low-generation-probability nucleotide sequences. In a later analysis, a clonal expansion index was calculated for each public chain from normalized within-repertoire ranks of inferred template counts. In a later analysis, generation probabilities were computed with a VDJ recombination model fitted to out-of-frame rearrangements, and the resulting probabilities were checked against IGoR. In a later analysis, TCR-TCR, TCR-HLA and TCR-CMV co-occurrence was scored with hypergeometric tests, and a repertoire-size bias correction was applied to TCR pairs. In a later analysis, false discovery rates were estimated by permuting HLA or CMV assignments 20 times. In a later analysis, co-occurring TCRs were grouped using DBSCAN, with TCRdist sequence similarity added in when clustering inside HLA-allele-positive subsets. For co-occurrence clustering, repertoires with fewer than 30,000 or more than 120,000 public chains were excluded, along with roughly 5 repertoires with anomalous nucleotide sharing. TCRdb's version of the immuneACCESS table is confined to in-frame rearrangements and falls short of the full clone set. An unresolved V gene accounts for under half of the shortfall where checked; the remainder is of unknown origin. V, J and clone size reflect that table, while D and trimming were determined from the DNA. The sample table lists fewer than 100,000 clones, more than 75% of them with a count of one. About 3.8% of the sample goes to the ten largest clones.

The sample is drawn from a study of cytomegalovirus exposure and HLA in healthy donors (dated by TCRdb to 2016 to 2017). Concerning the study at large: According to an earlier analysis of 550 to 750 of the donors, 150 million to 200 million T cells yielded over 90 million unique TCR beta sequences and 276 Gb of sequence data. HLA typing covered class I and class II loci at four-digit resolution. Among about 400 genotyped donors of the cohort, an average of roughly 230,000 unique TCR beta nucleotide sequences was sequenced per donor, of which about 19% were non-productive. Genome-wide SNP genotypes for about 65% of the 666 donors were used in a later genetic analysis, which treated that subset as a discovery cohort. Among the roughly 380 genotyped donors, approximately 76% belonged to the genetic ancestry cluster associated with self-reported Caucasian donors. The T cell repertoires of about 700 subjects were profiled by immunosequencing and related to cytomegalovirus serostatus. To study patterns of TCR occurrence, a later analysis re-analyzed previously published TCR beta repertoires from around 660 donors and added high-resolution HLA genotyping. Along with the roughly 670-subject first cohort, a separate validation cohort of approximately 110 different subjects was used. Typing coverage varied by locus: roughly 629-630 donors for A, B, C, DRB1 and DQB1; approximately 560 for DQA1; more than 600 for DPA1; some 470 for DPB1. Donor age, sex, ethnicity and CMV serostatus were compiled together with the repertoire data. Rather than drawing on any new phenotypic data, the later analysis identified candidate immune exposures from TCR beta sequences and the way those sequences occurred across donors. In an earlier analysis of 587 of the donors, high-throughput TCR beta sequencing was used to judge whether each TCR beta V gene segment behaved as functional or pseudogenic. The study aimed to test whether cataloging public T cell receptors could reveal signatures of past pathogen exposure. Four to six DR-DQ haplotypes were handled as single units for association and clustering, since linkage in the cohort was strong. Roughly 320 gigabases of sequencing data and 70 million to 95 million unique TCR sequences made up an early release that covered some 640 HLA-typed donors. The study combined high-throughput TCR immunosequencing, statistical association of individual TCRs with disease status, and machine learning to predict cytomegalovirus infection status. Every repertoire in the discovery cohort had been generated on one and the same sequencing platform. Summary of the overall study and its limitations: Because counts were too low, about 15 rarely observed V segments, including chromosome 9 orphons, were left out of the earlier analysis of about 620 of the donors. Most CMV-associated TCR beta chains appeared to be HLA-restricted in a later analysis, and the HLA associations seemed to be driven largely by CMV exposure. Specific HLA alleles were associated with roughly 16,000 TCR beta sequences at a false discovery rate of 0.05 in a later analysis. When HLA alleles, especially DR and DQ, strongly co-occurred, attributing TCR associations to individual alleles was difficult. Because the 87-base-pair reads could not distinguish some IMGT-functional V segments, including TRBV6-2 and TRBV6-3, those segments were excluded. An association between a missense DCLRE1C variant and V-gene and J-gene trimming of TCR beta chains was found in a later genetic analysis and replicated in an independent cohort. Compared with the roughly 710-donor mean, donors in an Asian-associated ancestry cluster had fewer N-insertions in productive TCRs, according to a later genetic analysis. In a later analysis, several top co-occurrence clusters were reported to appear linked to parvovirus B19, influenza, CMV and Epstein-Barr virus. An earlier analysis of 450 to 750 of the donors showed that most TCR beta V segments appeared in productive rearrangements either about 87% or about 30% of the time, which broadly matched IMGT annotations. Linkage disequilibrium might explain the correlated functional status among segregating V segments, but an unknown experimental factor could not be excluded. Because HLA typing was missing for some donors at each locus, association tests included only the typed subset. A cluster of highly shared sequence variants was judged likely to be a technical artifact of the sequencing pipeline. The study gave a list of some 150 TCR beta chains associated with cytomegalovirus. The authors suggested that the approach could potentially be extended to other disease states and immunological phenotypes. A further reported finding was that TCR beta sequences accurately predicted the HLA-A and HLA-B alleles for most subjects in the first cohort. In a later analysis, TCR association rates were found to vary across HLA loci, with the most associated TCRs seen for DRB1 alleles and the fewest for HLA-C alleles. The classifier was reported to diagnose cytomegalovirus status with high specificity and sensitivity in both the original cohort and the validation cohort. A later analysis found that HLA-associated TCR beta chains were more clonally expanded and had lower generation probabilities than equally common non-associated chains. Most TCR sequences were observed very rarely across donors, whereas some public TCRs were present in many individuals. In vitro tests confirmed that a few of the cytomegalovirus-associated TCR beta chains recognize cytomegalovirus antigens. This cohort had only TCR beta chains sequenced, and the lack of alpha or paired-chain data limited which features could be detected. The presence/absence analyses assumed that sequencing depth was roughly uniform across donors, and that assumption may not be true. CMV serostatus was the only immune exposure information available for the cohort.

Reading the germline V gene gives CDR1 SGDLS and CDR2 YYNGEE. Including the terminal cysteine and phenylalanine, the CDR3 comprises 15 residues. CDR3 DNA is the only sequence kept; it has 45 bases, read in frame from the first base. V drops 0 bases and J drops 2 bases, leaving 11 bases in between. The cohort consisted of hundreds of healthy bone marrow donors. All cohort members were sampled while nominally healthy, although unrecorded immune exposures were likely present. The donor was CMV seronegative and belonged to the group of 352 seronegative cohort members. Every donor gave a peripheral blood sample, and the peripheral blood mononuclear cells from that sample were used for TCR beta sequencing. The Qiagen DNeasy Blood Extraction Kit was used to extract genomic DNA from the blood cell samples.

The source material was PBMCs. The origin of this receptor is a woman aged 35 to 49 in good health and CMV-seronegative. The receptor chain draws on TRBV9 and TRBJ2-5; tentative D gene TRBD2, with 7 bases matching. The nucleotides are TGTGCCAGCAGCGTAGCCGGGGGGCCTCAAGAGACCCAGTACTTC. Protein translation: CASSVAGGPQETQYF. Here the CDR3 is joined to the reference TRBV9 and TRBJ2-5 genes, and the full variable domain is: DSGVTQTPKHLITATGQRVTLRCSPRSGDLSVYWYQQSLDQGLQFLIQYYNGEERAKGNILERFSAQQFPDLHSELNLSSLELGDSALYFCASSVAGGPQETQYFGPGTRLLVL.